This TCR beta chain was found in a study of beta chain features in type 1 diabetes. Study-level results: Type 1 diabetes patients had TCRB CDR3s that were shorter (moderately but significantly so) in all four CD4+ subsets.

The entirety of the isolated RNA underwent reverse transcription, so expressed TCRB transcripts were sequenced. This table comes from immunoSEQ multiplex PCR, and its TCRdb copy is limited to in-frame clones, with some not included. The data contain about 25,000 clones, about 49% of them singletons. The V end lost 4 bases, the J end lost 3 bases, and 8 bases lay between the germline ends. This CDR3 has 12 residues. Germline V gene lookup returns CDR1 SGHNT and CDR2 YYREEE (reference sequence). This clone has just a few counts. What it binds is not known. The genes are TRBV5-4 and TRBJ2-7, with D perhaps matching TRBD1 (5 bases). The sequence was obtained from a man aged 30 to 39 with type 1 diabetes. The sample was stem cell memory CD4+ T cells from blood. The CDR3 DNA reads as TGTGCCAGCAGCGCCGACAGCTACGAGCAGTACTTC. It encodes CASSADSYEQYF.